These 7 T cell receptor beta chains share one sample of origin, sequenced in a study of read filtering for tumor transcriptome and immune sequencing. The library was built from roughly 400 ng RNA with molecular barcoded adaptors for alpha/delta and beta/gamma chains. TCRdb reprocessed the reads with MiXCR, giving one entry per CDR3 protein. The sample contains 42,000 or so distinct CDR3 sequences, over 10% of which appear only once. Input material: a population of CD138-negative cells sorted from bone marrow. These receptors all come from a donor at least 40 years old with multiple myeloma.

This clonotype was detected many times. V and J are TRBV5-1 and TRBJ1-1; no firm D call. With 0 bases removed from V and 6 bases from J, the gap between germline ends came to 15 bases. The CDR3 consists of 15 residues. Germline V gene lookup returns CDR1 SGHRS and CDR2 YFSETQ. The CDR3 here is CASSLEVNSLAEAFF. The CDR3 DNA sequence: TGCGCCAGCAGCTTGGAGGTAAATTCCCTCGCTGAAGCTTTCTTT.

Many counts were recorded for this clonotype. The chain is built from TRBV6-1 and TRBJ2-6; D is undetermined. Germline values: CDR1 MNHNS, CDR2 SASEGT. V dropped 10 bases and J dropped 0 bases, with 10 bases sitting between them. The CDR3 consists of 14 residues. The CDR3 DNA is TGTGCCATCTATGTAAGCTCTGGGGCCAACGTCCTGACTTTC. Its protein is CAIYVSSGANVLTF.

At least ten counts were recorded for this clonotype. The V and J genes are TRBV20-1 and TRBJ2-1; 12 bases are shared with TRBD2. The CDR3 is 15 amino acids. Germline V CDR1 and CDR2: DFQATT, SNEGSKA (reference sequence). V shed 6 bases, J shed 8 bases, and the junction held 11 bases outside the gene matches. The CDR3 spells CSARGLAGSHDEQFF. The DNA for the CDR3 is TGCAGTGCCCGAGGACTAGCGGGGAGTCACGATGAGCAGTTCTTC.

This clonotype has a count of ten or more. The V and J genes are TRBV19 and TRBJ2-3, with D perhaps assigned TRBD1 or TRBD2 (5 bases each). The CDR3 loop spans 15 amino acids. V was cut by 5 bases and J by 0 bases, with 12 bases left in between. Per germline, CDR1 LNHDA and CDR2 SQIVND (reference sequence). Here the CDR3 reads CASSPRDRSTDTQYF. The DNA of the CDR3 is TGTGCCAGTAGTCCCCGGGACCGGAGCACAGATACGCAGTATTTT.

This clonotype appeared many times. CDR3 sequence (DNA): TGTGCCAGCAGCGCAACTTCTAGGCGAAATGAGCAGTTCTTC. Translating it yields CASSATSRRNEQFF. The chain uses TRBV11-2 and TRBJ2-1; D remains unclear. Germline CDR1 SGHAT, CDR2 FQNNGV. The CDR3 runs to 14 residues. V lost 5 bases, J lost 7 bases, and 15 bases lay in between.

The chain is built from TRBV21-1 and TRBJ2-6; TRBD1, the D gene given by the table, was not confirmed from the DNA. TRBV21-1 is assigned pseudogene status. The CDR3 consists of 18 residues. The CDR3 nucleotides are TGTGCCAACAGCAAAGAAGGACAGGAAGGCTCTGGGGCCAACGTCCTGACTTTC. It is translated as CANSKEGQEGSGANVLTF.

The chain is built from TRBV7-6 and TRBJ2-7, with 7 bases matching TRBD2. CDR1 is SGHVS and CDR2 is FNYEAQ in the germline V gene. V lost 5 bases and J lost 4; bases outside the gene matches: 14. The CDR3 covers 16 residues. In DNA form, the CDR3 reads TGTGCCAGCAGCCCCCTGGAGAGTAGCGGGCAATACGAGCAGTACTTC. This sequence encodes CASSPLESSGQYEQYF.